The 31 T cell receptor beta chains below were found in one sample sequenced in a study of T cell responses to AZD1222 COVID-19 vaccine (dated by TCRdb to the early 2020s). Library preparation employed the immunoSEQ multiplex PCR assay. TCRdb provides this immuneACCESS table in a form limited to in-frame rearrangements. Some clones are lacking; in checked studies, under half of them reflect an unresolved V gene, and why the rest are absent is not known. In all, the sample holds about 150,000 clones, and 90% to 95% of those were seen once. Of the sample, approximately 1.2% is held by the ten largest clones. What the time point label conveys for this sample: about 28 days (+/-7) after the second vaccine dose. Here the sequenced sample was peripheral blood, taken 28 days after the second AZD1222 dose. The receptors stem from an adult who received the AZD1222 COVID-19 vaccine.

About this clone: The same CDR3 is also encoded by other DNA sequences in this sample. The chain has TRBV7-9 and TRBJ2-7; unclear D gene. With 1 base removed from V and 7 bases from J, the gap between germline ends came to 8 bases. The CDR3 sequence is 12 residues long. CDR1 SEHNR and CDR2 FQNEAQ come from the germline V gene (reference sequence). In DNA, the CDR3 is TGTGCCAGCAGCTTAGGGGTGGGGGAGCAGTACTTC. It translates to CASSLGVGEQYF.

The chain combines TRBV5-5 with TRBJ2-3; D possibly matches TRBD1 or TRBD2 (5 bases each). CDR1 is SGHKS and CDR2 is YYEKEE in the germline V gene (reference sequence). The CDR3 covers 13 residues. Trimming removed 5 bases from V and 6 bases from J, with 13 bases in between. CDR3 DNA sequence: TGTGCCAGCAGTTTGCGCGAGGGGGATACGCAGTATTTT. Its protein product is CASSLREGDTQYF.

The chain has TRBV7-2 and TRBJ1-5; D call uncertain. The CDR3 is 15 amino acids. The V end was cut by 1 base, the J end by 0 bases, with 7 bases between. Germline CDR1 reads SGHTA; CDR2 reads FQGNSA. CDR3 loop: CASSLGADSNQPQHF. DNA for the CDR3: TGTGCCAGCAGCTTAGGGGCAGATAGCAATCAGCCCCAGCATTTT.

In this sample, this clone turned up a few times. This sample also contains other DNA sequences that code for the same CDR3. The chain combines TRBV9 with TRBJ2-7; 9 bases are shared with TRBD1. CDR3 length: 14 residues. Germline CDR1 and CDR2: SGDLS and YYNGEE. Unmatched junction bases numbered 2, after V lost 0 bases and J lost 4 bases. The CDR3 region has the DNA TGTGCCAGCAGCGTAGGGGGGACAGGGTACGAGCAGTACTTC. This translates into CASSVGGTGYEQYF.

This clone was seen just once. The rearrangement links TRBV7-8 to TRBJ1-5; D gene uncertain. Germline V gene data show CDR1 as SGHVS and CDR2 as FQNEAQ. This CDR3 comprises 13 residues. V lost 2 bases and J lost 0, with 2 bases in between. Here the CDR3 DNA reads TGTGCCAGCAGCTTACATAGCAATCAGCCCCAGCATTTT. Translating it yields CASSLHSNQPQHF. The whole variable domain, filled in from reference TRBV7-8 and TRBJ1-5, reads GAGVSQSPRYKVAKRGQDVALRCDPISGHVSLFWYQQALGQGPEFLTYFQNEAQLDKSGLPSDRFFAERPEGSVSTLKIQRTQQEDSAVYLCASSLHSNQPQHFGDGTRLSIL.

J is TRBJ2-2 and V is TRBV4-3; the D gene is possibly TRBD2 (6 bases). The V gene's germline CDR1 is LGHNA and CDR2 YSLEER. V lost 4 bases and J 7 bases, leaving 10 bases between the germline ends. This CDR3 has 13 amino acids. The CDR3 region has the DNA TGCGCCAGCAGCCCCTCCGGGGGCGGGGAGCTGTTTTTT. Translating gives CASSPSGGGELFF.

The V gene is TRBV5-1, the J gene TRBJ2-1; no firm D call. The length of the CDR3 is 14 residues. Germline lookup yields CDR1 SGHRS and CDR2 YFSETQ. The V end was cut by 1 base, the J end by 5 bases, with 10 bases between. In DNA form, the CDR3 reads TGCGCCAGCAGCTTGTTAACAGATAACAATGAGCAGTTCTTC. This codes for CASSLLTDNNEQFF.

The chain links TRBV15 to TRBJ2-7; tentatively, D is TRBD2 (6 bases). The CDR3 consists of 13 residues. The germline V and J ends were trimmed by 0 bases and 3 bases, with 6 bases remaining between them. The germline V gene has CDR1 LNHNV and CDR2 YYDKDF (reference sequence). The CDR3 nucleotides read TGTGCCACCAGCAGAGAGGGGGGCTACGAGCAGTACTTC. Protein sequence: CATSREGGYEQYF.

The gene calls are TRBV25-1 and TRBJ1-4; D not resolved. The germline V gene has CDR1 MGHDK and CDR2 SYGVNS. V shed 1 base and J shed 4 bases, with 7 bases lying between them. The CDR3 runs to 14 residues. The CDR3 reads CASSELTDNEKLFF. The CDR3 region has the DNA TGTGCCAGCAGTGAATTGACCGATAATGAAAAACTGTTTTTT.

This clone appeared a few times. The genes are TRBV28 and TRBJ2-3; 11 bases fit TRBD2. This CDR3 has 19 residues. Germline V gene lookup returns CDR1 MDHEN and CDR2 SYDVKM. The junction had 9 bases not matched to a gene; V was cut back by 1 base and J by 0 bases. The CDR3 loop reads CASSLYGTSGRASTDTQYF. DNA of the CDR3: TGTGCCAGCAGTTTATACGGGACTAGCGGCCGTGCTAGCACAGATACGCAGTATTTT.

V gene TRBV7-9 combines with J gene TRBJ1-2, with 7 bases fitting TRBD1. The CDR3 totals 12 residues. J gave up 6 bases and V 3 bases, and 1 base lay outside the gene matches. Germline lookup yields CDR1 SEHNR and CDR2 FQNEAQ (reference sequence). The CDR3 region has the DNA TGTGCCAGCAGCTTCAGGGGGGATGGCTACACCTTC. Translated: CASSFRGDGYTF.

This chain connects TRBV9 to TRBJ2-7; D gene uncertain. Germline CDR1 SGDLS, CDR2 YYNGEE. V was pared by 2 bases and J by 0 bases, with 12 bases between. The CDR3 contains 15 residues. For the CDR3, the DNA is TGTGCCAGCAGCGTCGCTGACGGAAACTCCTACGAGCAGTACTTC. It translates to CASSVADGNSYEQYF.

J is TRBJ1-5 and V is TRBV3-1 (or the pseudogene TRBV3-2), with TRBD1 matching 7 bases. CDR3 length: 15 residues. CDR1 and CDR2 (germline): LGHDT, YNNKEL (reference sequence). The V segment lost 1 base and the J segment 1 base; nucleotides outside the gene matches: 1. CDR3 in amino acids: CASSQGQGSNQPQHF. In DNA form, the CDR3 reads TGTGCCAGCAGCCAAGGACAGGGAAGCAATCAGCCCCAGCATTTT.

The chain carries TRBV11-2 and TRBJ2-2; unclear D gene. Trimming removed 1 base from V and 5 bases from J, with 14 bases in between. Germline V CDR1 and CDR2: SGHAT, FQNNGV. The CDR3 runs 16 residues. The CDR3 coding sequence is TGTGCCAGCAGCTTAGTCGGTCAGGCGAGGACCGGGGAGCTGTTTTTT. As protein: CASSLVGQARTGELFF.

This clone occurred once. The chain combines TRBV2 with TRBJ1-2; 10 bases map to TRBD1. J lost 5 bases, V lost 7 bases, and 7 bases had no gene match. This CDR3 region has 14 residues. Germline lookup yields CDR1 SNHLY and CDR2 FYNNEI. The CDR3 is CASTGDRGNYGYTF. CDR3 in DNA: TGTGCCAGCACCGGGGACAGGGGCAATTATGGCTACACCTTC.

CDR3 sequence (DNA): TGTGCCAGCAGTTTTACGGGGGCTGTAGGGAACACCATATATTTT. This codes for CASSFTGAVGNTIYF. J is TRBJ1-3 and V is TRBV27; maybe TRBD1 (6 bases). Germline CDR1 and CDR2: MNHEY and SMNVEV (reference sequence). V lost 3 bases to trimming and J lost 7 bases, with 16 bases between them. The CDR3 extends over 15 amino acids.

CDR3: CASSLGAGLGSYNSPLHF. The DNA of the CDR3 is TGTGCCAGCAGCTTAGGGGCAGGGCTAGGCTCCTATAATTCACCCCTCCACTTT. The V call is TRBV7-9, the J call TRBJ1-6; D is perhaps TRBD1 (5 bases). From germline, CDR1 is SEHNR and CDR2 FQNEAQ (reference sequence). CDR3 size: 18 residues. V lost 1 base and J lost 0, with 13 bases in between.

The J gene is TRBJ1-3, the V gene TRBV7-9; tentatively, D is TRBD1 (6 bases). The CDR3 spans 16 residues. The germline gives CDR1 SEHNR, CDR2 FQNEAQ (reference sequence). The germline V and J ends were trimmed by 0 bases and 0 bases, with 9 bases remaining between them. As DNA, the CDR3 is TGTGCCAGCAGCTTAGCCAGGGGTCGCTCTGGAAACACCATATATTTT. Protein sequence: CASSLARGRSGNTIYF.

This chain links TRBV14 with TRBJ2-1; unclear D gene. V lost 1 base to trimming and J lost 0 bases, with 10 bases between them. Germline CDR1 is SGHDN and CDR2 is FVKESK. This CDR3 has 16 amino acids. CDR3 nucleotide sequence: TGTGCCAGCAGCCAAGGGCTCCCCTTCTCCTACAATGAGCAGTTCTTC. It is translated as CASSQGLPFSYNEQFF. Based on the CDR3 plus reference TRBV14 and TRBJ2-1, the full variable domain is EAGVTQFPSHSVIEKGQTVTLRCDPISGHDNLYWYRRVMGKEIKFLLHFVKESKQDESGMPNNRFLAERTGGTYSTLKVQPAELEDSGVYFCASSQGLPFSYNEQFFGPGTRLTVL.

The J gene is TRBJ1-2, the V gene TRBV19, with TRBD1 matching over 7 bases. Trimming took 7 bases from V and 5 from J; bases not matched to a gene: 4. This CDR3 contains 12 residues. The germline CDR1 and CDR2 sequences are LNHDA and SQIVND (reference sequence). The CDR3 is CASTHRGYGYTF. CDR3 nucleotide sequence: TGTGCCAGTACCCACAGGGGATATGGCTACACCTTC.

The V gene is TRBV5-4, the J gene TRBJ1-1; D may be TRBD1 (5 bases). V lost 4 bases and J 5 bases, leaving 15 bases between the germline ends. Germline V gives CDR1 SGHNT, CDR2 YYREEE (reference sequence). The CDR3 loop spans 14 amino acids. CDR3 DNA: TGTGCCAGCAGCCCAGCGGGGGGAAGGACTGAAGCTTTCTTT. It encodes CASSPAGGRTEAFF.

The chain joins TRBV5-1 to TRBJ2-1; D is ambiguous. Trimming took 0 bases from V and 6 from J, leaving 10 bases between them. The CDR3 contains 14 residues. Germline V gene lookup returns CDR1 SGHRS and CDR2 YFSETQ. CDR3 sequence (DNA): TGCGCCAGCAGCTTGGGTACGGGTCGCAATGAGCAGTTCTTC. Its protein is CASSLGTGRNEQFF. Using reference TRBV5-1 and TRBJ2-1 for the parts outside the CDR3, the full variable domain is KAGVTQTPRYLIKTRGQQVTLSCSPISGHRSVSWYQQTPGQGLQFLFEYFSETQRNKGNFPGRFSGRQFSNSRSEMNVSTLELGDSALYLCASSLGTGRNEQFFGPGTRLTVL.

CDR3 nucleotides: TGTGCCAGTAGAGCTAGCAATCAGCCCCAGCATTTT. It codes for CASRASNQPQHF. This chain links TRBV19 with TRBJ1-5; D is unresolved. Deletions cut 6 bases from V and 0 bases from J, with 3 bases between. The CDR3 runs to 12 residues. In germline, CDR1 is LNHDA, CDR2 SQIVND (reference sequence).

This clone was observed a handful of times. Written as DNA, the CDR3 is TGTGCCAGTAAGGGACGGAGCCGAGAAGACGCATTGAAAAGACTGTTTTTT. Amino acids: CASKGRSREDALKRLFF. The genes are TRBV19 and TRBJ1-4; a possible D gene is TRBD1 (5 bases). V gave up 7 bases and J gave up 13 bases, with 31 bases separating them. The germline V gene encodes CDR1 LNHDA and CDR2 SQIVND (reference sequence). The CDR3 runs 17 residues.

J is TRBJ1-3 and V is TRBV3-1 (or the pseudogene TRBV3-2), with 7 nucleotides matching TRBD1. Germline CDR1 is LGHDT and CDR2 is YNNKEL (reference sequence). This CDR3 contains 15 residues. V lost 3 bases, J lost 4 bases, and 6 bases stayed unmatched. This CDR3 is CASSHGQAGGNTIYF. DNA of the CDR3: TGTGCCAGCAGCCACGGACAGGCGGGAGGAAACACCATATATTTT.

This clone was detected only once. Other DNA sequences of this sample code for an identical CDR3. V gene TRBV6-1 combines with J gene TRBJ1-1; a weak D match, TRBD1 (6 bases). CDR1 is MNHNS and CDR2 is SASEGT in the germline V gene. The CDR3 is 13 residues long. The ends were cut back, 2 bases at V and 5 bases at J, with 9 bases in the middle. Here the CDR3 reads CASSEIRGTEAFF. In DNA, the CDR3 is TGTGCCAGCAGTGAAATCAGGGGTACTGAAGCTTTCTTT.

The chain couples TRBV7-9 to TRBJ1-1, with D perhaps TRBD1 (5 bases). Germline V gene lookup returns CDR1 SEHNR and CDR2 FQNEAQ (reference sequence). The CDR3 has 14 residues. Trimming shortened V by 2 bases and J by 3 bases, and 10 bases separated the two germline ends. The CDR3 DNA sequence: TGTGCCAGCAGCTTATACGGGGGAGACACTGAAGCTTTCTTT. Translated, it gives CASSLYGGDTEAFF.

This chain links TRBV6-5 with TRBJ1-2; TRBD1 matches at 9 bases. The CDR3 contains 13 residues. J lost 5 bases, V lost 6 bases, and 4 bases had no gene match. In germline, CDR1 is MNHEY, CDR2 SVGAGI. The CDR3 DNA reads as TGTGCCAGCAGAGGGACAGGGCTATATGGCTACACCTTC. Its translation: CASRGTGLYGYTF.

This clone was seen a single time. The V gene is TRBV19, the J gene TRBJ2-1; no firm D call. CDR3 length: 14 amino acids. The V gene's germline CDR1 is LNHDA and CDR2 SQIVND (reference sequence). V gave up 9 bases and J gave up 7 bases, with 19 bases separating them. The CDR3 DNA sequence: TGTGCCAGCGAAGACTTGGACGGCCTAAATGAGCAGTTCTTC. Translated, it gives CASEDLDGLNEQFF.

The chain combines TRBV6-5 with TRBJ2-7, with D tentatively TRBD2 (6 bases). Trimming cost V 8 bases and J 3 bases, with 17 bases left between them. The CDR3 length is 14 residues. Germline-derived CDR1 and CDR2 are MNHEY and SVGAGI. In nucleotides, the CDR3 is TGTGCCAGCTACTCTACGGGAGCCGGCTACGAGCAGTACTTC. It is translated as CASYSTGAGYEQYF.

The chain has TRBV5-1 and TRBJ1-4; TRBD1 aligns across 9 bases. Trimming removed 4 bases from V and 6 bases from J; junction bases left unmatched: 7. Germline V lookup: CDR1 SGHRS, CDR2 YFSETQ. CDR3 length: 15 residues. The CDR3 DNA is TGCGCCAGCAGCGACGGGACAGGGCGAGATGAAAAACTGTTTTTT. It translates to CASSDGTGRDEKLFF.